The present TCR beta chain was sequenced within a study of T cells in Graves' hyperthyroidism and ophthalmopathy. Overall study findings and caveats: The blood repertoire included most of the expanded thyroid clonotypes above 0.001.

Exclusions: uncontrolled infection, other autoimmune disease, pregnancy, lactation. Together with thyroid ultrasound, orbital computed tomography, serum thyroxine and TRAb, clinical symptoms were used for diagnoses. This clonotype came up a few times. Antigen: not known. Germline V gene lookup returns CDR1 DFQATT and CDR2 SNEGSKA (reference sequence). V lost 6 bases, J lost 6 bases, and 9 bases lay in between. The CDR3 totals 10 residues. There were TCR beta CDR3 regions amplified from RNA transcripts. The TCR CDR3 first-round RT-PCR relied on the HTBI primer set. TCRdb recomputed calls from the multiplex PCR reads with MiXCR, one row per CDR3 protein. This sample has hundreds of thousands of distinct CDR3 sequences, with 35% to 55% found just once.

The chain combines TRBV20-1 with TRBJ2-7; D possibly matches TRBD1 or TRBD2 (5 bases each). The sequencing sample was made of peripheral blood or thyroid tissue (not recorded which). The sequence derives from a woman younger than 35 with Graves' hyperthyroidism. CDR3 loop: CSASGGEQYF. The CDR3 nucleotides are TGCAGTGCCAGTGGGGGCGAGCAGTACTTC.